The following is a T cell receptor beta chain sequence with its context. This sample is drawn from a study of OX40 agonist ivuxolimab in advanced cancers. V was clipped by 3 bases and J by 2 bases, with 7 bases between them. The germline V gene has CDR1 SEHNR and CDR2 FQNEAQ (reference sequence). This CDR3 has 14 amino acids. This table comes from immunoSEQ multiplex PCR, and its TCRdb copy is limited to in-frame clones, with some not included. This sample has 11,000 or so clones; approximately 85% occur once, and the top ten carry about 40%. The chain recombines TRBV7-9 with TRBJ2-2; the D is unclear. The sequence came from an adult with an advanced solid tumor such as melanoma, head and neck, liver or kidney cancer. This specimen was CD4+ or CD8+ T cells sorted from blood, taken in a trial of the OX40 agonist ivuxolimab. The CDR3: CASSFAANTGELFF. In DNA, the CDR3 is TGTGCCAGCAGCTTTGCCGCAAACACCGGGGAGCTGTTTTTT.